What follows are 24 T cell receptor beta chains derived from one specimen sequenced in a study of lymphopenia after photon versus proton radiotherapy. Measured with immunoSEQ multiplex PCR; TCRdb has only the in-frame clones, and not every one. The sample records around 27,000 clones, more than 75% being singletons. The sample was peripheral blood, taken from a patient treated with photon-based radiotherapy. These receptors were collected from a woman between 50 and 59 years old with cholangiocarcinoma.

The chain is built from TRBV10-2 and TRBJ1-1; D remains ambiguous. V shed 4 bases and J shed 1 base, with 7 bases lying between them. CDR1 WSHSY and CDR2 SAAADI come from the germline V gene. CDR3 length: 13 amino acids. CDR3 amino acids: CASSAGRNTEAFF. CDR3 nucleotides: TGCGCCAGCAGTGCAGGCAGGAACACTGAAGCTTTCTTT.

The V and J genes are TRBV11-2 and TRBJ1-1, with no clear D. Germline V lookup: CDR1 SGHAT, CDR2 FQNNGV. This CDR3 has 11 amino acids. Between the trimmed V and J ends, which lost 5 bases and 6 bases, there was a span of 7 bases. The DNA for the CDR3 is TGTGCCAGCAGCCGAATCGCTGAAGCTTTCTTT. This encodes CASSRIAEAFF.

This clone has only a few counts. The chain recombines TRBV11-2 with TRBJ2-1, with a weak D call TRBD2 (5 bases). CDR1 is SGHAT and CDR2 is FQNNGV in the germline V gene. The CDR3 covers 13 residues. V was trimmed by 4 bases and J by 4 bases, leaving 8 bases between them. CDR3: CASSSGLYNEQFF. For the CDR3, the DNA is TGTGCCAGCAGCTCCGGACTGTACAATGAGCAGTTCTTC.

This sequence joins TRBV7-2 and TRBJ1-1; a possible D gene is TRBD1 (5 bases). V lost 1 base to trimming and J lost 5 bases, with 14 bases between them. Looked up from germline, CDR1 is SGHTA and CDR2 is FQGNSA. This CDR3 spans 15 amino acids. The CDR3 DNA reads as TGTGCCAGCAGCTTAGGTGTACGGGGGAGAACTGAAGCTTTCTTT. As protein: CASSLGVRGRTEAFF.

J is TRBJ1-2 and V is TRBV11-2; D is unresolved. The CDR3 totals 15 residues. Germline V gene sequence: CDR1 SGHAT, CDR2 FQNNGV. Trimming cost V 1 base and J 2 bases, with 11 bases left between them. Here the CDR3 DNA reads TGTGCCAGCAGCTTAGTTACGGGCTGGAACTATGGCTACACCTTC. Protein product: CASSLVTGWNYGYTF.

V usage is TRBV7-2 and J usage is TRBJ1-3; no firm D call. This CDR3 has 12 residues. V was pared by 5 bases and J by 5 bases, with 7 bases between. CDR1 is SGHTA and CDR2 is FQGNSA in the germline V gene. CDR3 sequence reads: CASSPLRNTIYF. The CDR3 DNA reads TGTGCCAGCAGCCCCCTTCGAAACACCATATATTTT.

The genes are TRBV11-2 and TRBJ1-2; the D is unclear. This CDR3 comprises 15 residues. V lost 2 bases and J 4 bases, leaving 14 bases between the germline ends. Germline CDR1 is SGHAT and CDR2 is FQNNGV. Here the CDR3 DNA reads TGTGCCAGCAGCTTAATTGTGAATTGGGGCTATGGCTACACCTTC. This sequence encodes CASSLIVNWGYGYTF.

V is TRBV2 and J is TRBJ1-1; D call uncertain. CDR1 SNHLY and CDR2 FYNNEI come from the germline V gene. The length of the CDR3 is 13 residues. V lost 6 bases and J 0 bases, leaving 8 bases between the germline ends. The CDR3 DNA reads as TGTGCCAGCAGGGAAATGGTGAACACTGAAGCTTTCTTT. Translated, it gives CASREMVNTEAFF.

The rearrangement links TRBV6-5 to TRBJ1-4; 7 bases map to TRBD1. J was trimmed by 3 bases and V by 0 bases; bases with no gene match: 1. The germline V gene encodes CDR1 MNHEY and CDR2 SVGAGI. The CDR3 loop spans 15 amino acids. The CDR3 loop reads CASSYSGQANEKLFF. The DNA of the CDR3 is TGTGCCAGCAGTTACTCTGGACAGGCTAATGAAAAACTGTTTTTT.

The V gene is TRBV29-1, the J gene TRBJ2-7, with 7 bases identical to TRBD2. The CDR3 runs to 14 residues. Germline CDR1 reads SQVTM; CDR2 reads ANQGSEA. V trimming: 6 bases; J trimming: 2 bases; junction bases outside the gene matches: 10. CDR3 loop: CSVSVSGLTYEQYF. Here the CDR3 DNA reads TGCAGCGTCTCAGTTAGCGGGTTAACCTACGAGCAGTACTTC.

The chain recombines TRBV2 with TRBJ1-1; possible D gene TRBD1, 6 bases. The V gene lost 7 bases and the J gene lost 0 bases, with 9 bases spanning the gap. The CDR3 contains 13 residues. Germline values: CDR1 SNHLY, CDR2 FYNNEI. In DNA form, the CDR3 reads TGTGCCAGCAAAGGGACAATGAACACTGAAGCTTTCTTT. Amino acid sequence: CASKGTMNTEAFF.

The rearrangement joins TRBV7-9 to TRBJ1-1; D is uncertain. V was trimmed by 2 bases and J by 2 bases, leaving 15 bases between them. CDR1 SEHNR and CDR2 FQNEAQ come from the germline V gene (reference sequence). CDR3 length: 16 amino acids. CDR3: CASSLRRPQDNTEAFF. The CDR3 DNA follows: TGTGCCAGCAGCTTAAGGAGACCACAAGACAACACTGAAGCTTTCTTT.

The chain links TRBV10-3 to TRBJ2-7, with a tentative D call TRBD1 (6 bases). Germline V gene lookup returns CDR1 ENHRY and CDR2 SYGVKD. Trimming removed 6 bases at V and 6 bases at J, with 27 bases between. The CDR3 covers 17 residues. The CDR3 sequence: CAISAGYGTQGRTEQYF. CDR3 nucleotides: TGTGCCATCAGCGCTGGTTACGGGACACAGGGACGTACCGAGCAGTACTTC.

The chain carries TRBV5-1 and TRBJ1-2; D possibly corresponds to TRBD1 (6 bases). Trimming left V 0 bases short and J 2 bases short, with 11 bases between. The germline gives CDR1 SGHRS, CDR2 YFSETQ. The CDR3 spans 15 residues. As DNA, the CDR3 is TGCGCCAGCAGCTTGGAGGGACACAACAACTATGGCTACACCTTC. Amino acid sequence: CASSLEGHNNYGYTF.

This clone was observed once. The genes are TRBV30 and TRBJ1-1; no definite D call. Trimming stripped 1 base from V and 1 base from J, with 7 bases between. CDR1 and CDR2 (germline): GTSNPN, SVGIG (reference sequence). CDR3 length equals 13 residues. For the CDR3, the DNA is TGTGCCTGGAGTGAAGGAGGGAACACTGAAGCTTTCTTT. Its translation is CAWSEGGNTEAFF. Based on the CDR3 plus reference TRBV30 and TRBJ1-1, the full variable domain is SQTIHQWPATLVQPVGSPLSLECTVEGTSNPNLYWYRQAAGRGLQLLFYSVGIGQISSEVPQNLSASRPQDRQFILSSKKLLLSDSGFYLCAWSEGGNTEAFFGQGTRLTVV.

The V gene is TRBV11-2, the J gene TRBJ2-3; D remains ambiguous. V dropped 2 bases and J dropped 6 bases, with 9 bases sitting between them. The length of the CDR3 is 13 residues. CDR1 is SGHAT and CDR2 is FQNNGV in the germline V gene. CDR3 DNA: TGTGCCAGCAGCTTATCGGATGGGGATACGCAGTATTTT. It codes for CASSLSDGDTQYF. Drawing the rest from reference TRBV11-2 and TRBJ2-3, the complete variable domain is EAGVAQSPRYKIIEKRQSVAFWCNPISGHATLYWYQQILGQGPKLLIQFQNNGVVDDSQLPKDRFSAERLKGVDSTLKIQPAKLEDSAVYLCASSLSDGDTQYFGPGTRLTVL.

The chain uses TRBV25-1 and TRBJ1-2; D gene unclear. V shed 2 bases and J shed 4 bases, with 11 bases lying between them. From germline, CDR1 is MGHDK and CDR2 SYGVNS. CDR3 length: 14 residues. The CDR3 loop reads CASSEGGRTYGYTF. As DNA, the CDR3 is TGTGCCAGCAGTGAAGGTGGCAGGACCTATGGCTACACCTTC.

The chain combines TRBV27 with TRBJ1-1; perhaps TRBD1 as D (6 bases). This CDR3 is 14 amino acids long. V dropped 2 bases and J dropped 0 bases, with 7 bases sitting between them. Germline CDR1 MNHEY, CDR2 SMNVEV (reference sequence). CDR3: CASSLEGVNTEAFF. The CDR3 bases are TGTGCCAGCAGTTTAGAGGGGGTGAACACTGAAGCTTTCTTT.

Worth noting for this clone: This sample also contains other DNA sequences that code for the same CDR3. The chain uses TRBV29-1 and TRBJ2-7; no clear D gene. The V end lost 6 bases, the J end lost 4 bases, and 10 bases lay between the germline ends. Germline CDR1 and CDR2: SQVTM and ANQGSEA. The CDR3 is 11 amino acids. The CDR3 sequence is CSVRDSYEQYF. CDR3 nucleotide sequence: TGCAGCGTACGCGATTCGTACGAGCAGTACTTC.

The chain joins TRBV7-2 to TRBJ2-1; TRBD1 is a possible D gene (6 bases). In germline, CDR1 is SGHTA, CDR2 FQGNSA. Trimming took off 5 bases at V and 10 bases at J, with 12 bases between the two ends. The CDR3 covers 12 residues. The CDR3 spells CASSAQGFEQFF. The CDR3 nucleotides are TGTGCCAGCAGCGCACAGGGTTTCGAGCAGTTCTTC.

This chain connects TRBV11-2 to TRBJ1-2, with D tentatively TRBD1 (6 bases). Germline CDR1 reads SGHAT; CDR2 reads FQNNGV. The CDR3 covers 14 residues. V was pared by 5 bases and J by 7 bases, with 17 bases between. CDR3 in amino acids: CASSARLGTSGYTF. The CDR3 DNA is TGTGCCAGCAGCGCCCGCCTCGGGACATCTGGCTACACCTTC.

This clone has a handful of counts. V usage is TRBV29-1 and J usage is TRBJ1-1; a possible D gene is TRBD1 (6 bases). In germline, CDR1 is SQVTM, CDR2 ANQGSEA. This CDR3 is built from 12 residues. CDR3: CSARDMNTEAFF. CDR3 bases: TGCAGTGCCCGGGACATGAACACTGAAGCTTTCTTT.

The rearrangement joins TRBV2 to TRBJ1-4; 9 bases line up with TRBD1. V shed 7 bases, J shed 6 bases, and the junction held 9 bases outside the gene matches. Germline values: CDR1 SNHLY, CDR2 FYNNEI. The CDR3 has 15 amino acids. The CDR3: CASNLGGTGYEKLFF. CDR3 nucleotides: TGTGCCAGCAACCTCGGGGGGACAGGGTATGAAAAACTGTTTTTT.

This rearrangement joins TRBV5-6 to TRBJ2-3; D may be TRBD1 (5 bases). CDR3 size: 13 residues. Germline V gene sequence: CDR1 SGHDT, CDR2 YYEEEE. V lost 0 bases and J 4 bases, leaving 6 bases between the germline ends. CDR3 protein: CASSLVQADTQYF. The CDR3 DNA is TGTGCCAGCAGCTTGGTACAGGCAGATACGCAGTATTTT.